Below, 24 T cell receptor beta chains from the same sample are listed, as sequenced in a study of T cell responses to AZD1222 COVID-19 vaccine. The protocol was immunoSEQ multiplex PCR, while the TCRdb copy is restricted to in-frame clones and leaves out a portion. Here the sample spans 130,000 to 150,000 clones, 88% being singletons. The material sequenced was peripheral blood, taken on day 0 of AZD1222 vaccination. These receptors were obtained from an adult in good health.

The V and J genes are TRBV5-8 and TRBJ1-3; a possible D gene is TRBD1 (5 bases). V lost 1 base and J lost 3, with 11 bases in between. The germline gives CDR1 SGHTS, CDR2 YDEGEE. This CDR3 is built from 15 residues. CDR3 amino acids: CASSLRGSGGNTIYF. CDR3 nucleotides: TGTGCCAGCAGCTTGCGGGGGTCTGGTGGAAACACCATATATTTT. Supplemented by reference TRBV5-8 and TRBJ1-3, the full variable domain reads EAGVTQSPTHLIKTRGQQATLRCSPISGHTSVYWYQQALGLGLQFLLWYDEGEERNRGNFPPRFSGRQFPNYSSELNVNALELEDSALYLCASSLRGSGGNTIYFGEGSWLTVV.

This clone was detected only a few times. This rearrangement joins TRBV19 to TRBJ1-1; D is perhaps TRBD1 (6 bases). The V end was cut by 7 bases, the J end by 0 bases, with 18 bases between. The length of the CDR3 is 16 residues. Per the germline V gene, CDR1 is LNHDA and CDR2 is SQIVND (reference sequence). The DNA of the CDR3 is TGTGCCAGTATCATGGGGGCCGCTGGCATGAACACTGAAGCTTTCTTT. This encodes CASIMGAAGMNTEAFF.

The rearrangement joins TRBV2 to TRBJ2-3; D not certain. V was clipped by 6 bases and J by 0 bases, with 7 bases between them. The germline V gene encodes CDR1 SNHLY and CDR2 FYNNEI. The CDR3 extends over 13 amino acids. The chain's CDR3 is CASSTSSTDTQYF. In DNA, the CDR3 is TGTGCCAGCAGCACCTCAAGCACAGATACGCAGTATTTT.

The chain combines TRBV9 with TRBJ2-1; possible D gene TRBD2, 6 bases. This CDR3 region has 16 residues. Trimming shortened V by 0 bases and J by 7 bases, and 17 bases separated the two germline ends. Germline V gene data show CDR1 as SGDLS and CDR2 as YYNGEE. Here the CDR3 reads CASSVEVAGLGNEQFF. DNA of the CDR3: TGTGCCAGCAGCGTAGAAGTGGCGGGGCTGGGGAATGAGCAGTTCTTC.

In its sample, this clone was seen once. The DNA for the CDR3 is TGTGCCAGCAGCGTAGCGGGGGGACCTAACTATGGCTACACCTTC. It yields the protein CASSVAGGPNYGYTF. The chain uses TRBV9 and TRBJ1-2, with D tentatively TRBD1 (5 bases). The V end was cut by 0 bases, the J end by 0 bases, with 9 bases between. This CDR3 is built from 15 residues. CDR1 and CDR2 from the germline V gene are SGDLS and YYNGEE. The full variable domain, completed using reference TRBV9 and TRBJ1-2, is DSGVTQTPKHLITATGQRVTLRCSPRSGDLSVYWYQQSLDQGLQFLIQYYNGEERAKGNILERFSAQQFPDLHSELNLSSLELGDSALYFCASSVAGGPNYGYTFGSGTRLTVV.

The chain has TRBV29-1 and TRBJ1-5; TRBD1 might be the D (6 bases). Germline V lookup: CDR1 SQVTM, CDR2 ANQGSEA. The CDR3 has 13 amino acids. Trimming shortened V by 6 bases and J by 3 bases, and 12 bases separated the two germline ends. In DNA, the CDR3 is TGCAGCGTCGGACAGAGCTTCAATCAGCCCCAGCATTTT. Its translation: CSVGQSFNQPQHF.

The V and J genes are TRBV9 and TRBJ2-3, with D possibly TRBD2 on 5 matching bases. Looked up from germline, CDR1 is SGDLS and CDR2 is YYNGEE. V lost 0 bases and J 2 bases, leaving 13 bases between the germline ends. CDR3 length: 16 residues. The DNA for the CDR3 is TGTGCCAGCAGCGTAGAAAGCGGCAGTAACACAGATACGCAGTATTTT. It is translated as CASSVESGSNTDTQYF.

This chain joins TRBV19 and TRBJ1-2; 8 bases align to TRBD1. Losses at the gene ends were 4 bases for V and 7 bases for J; bases not matched to a gene: 8. Germline CDR1 is LNHDA and CDR2 is SQIVND (reference sequence). This CDR3 has 14 residues. The CDR3 spells CASSTGQGWGGYTF. DNA for the CDR3: TGTGCCAGTAGTACCGGACAGGGTTGGGGTGGCTACACCTTC.

This rearrangement joins TRBV12-3 or TRBV12-4 to TRBJ2-2; unclear D gene. V lost 2 bases to trimming and J lost 6 bases, with 7 bases between them. This CDR3 region has 13 residues. CDR3 sequence: CASSLRESGELFF. Here the CDR3 DNA reads TGTGCCAGCAGTTTAAGGGAATCCGGGGAGCTGTTTTTT.

The J gene is TRBJ1-5, the V gene TRBV12-3 or TRBV12-4, with D possibly being TRBD1 (6 bases). The CDR3 has 13 residues. The V end was cut by 8 bases, the J end by 2 bases, with 10 bases between. The CDR3 spells CASAGEGNQPQHF. Here the CDR3 DNA reads TGTGCCAGCGCAGGGGAAGGCAATCAGCCCCAGCATTTT.

The rearrangement links TRBV5-5 to TRBJ2-7, with 8 bases identical to TRBD1. Germline V gives CDR1 SGHKS, CDR2 YYEKEE (reference sequence). The CDR3 extends over 16 amino acids. The V gene end was trimmed by 0 bases and the J gene end by 0 bases; junction bases not matched to a gene: 5. The CDR3 protein is CASSLGGTGSSYEQYF. The CDR3 DNA is TGTGCCAGCAGCTTGGGCGGGACAGGAAGCTCCTACGAGCAGTACTTC.

V and J are TRBV4-1 and TRBJ1-2; a weak D match, TRBD1 (6 bases). Trimming took 3 bases from V and 5 from J, leaving 22 bases between them. CDR1 and CDR2 from the germline V gene are MGHRA and YSYEKL. The CDR3 consists of 17 residues. This CDR3 reads CASSQDLRVRGGYGYTF. Written as DNA, the CDR3 is TGCGCCAGCAGCCAGGATCTTCGGGTGAGGGGGGGGTATGGCTACACCTTC.

This chain uses TRBV7-9 with TRBJ2-1; no reliable D call. Looked up from germline, CDR1 is SEHNR and CDR2 is FQNEAQ (reference sequence). Trimming removed 11 bases at V and 12 bases at J, with 14 bases between. This CDR3 spans 10 amino acids. This chain's CDR3 is CAPDEGVQFF. The CDR3 nucleotides read TGTGCCCCAGACGAAGGAGTGCAGTTCTTC.

V and J are TRBV6-5 and TRBJ1-2, with TRBD1 as a possible D gene (6 bases). Trimming removed 6 bases at V and 5 bases at J, with 19 bases between. There are 15 residues in the CDR3. Germline V gene sequence: CDR1 MNHEY, CDR2 SVGAGI. CDR3 region: CASSQSTGGGYGYTF. The CDR3 DNA sequence: TGTGCCAGCAGCCAGAGTACGGGGGGCGGGTATGGCTACACCTTC.

The V call is TRBV3-1 (or the pseudogene TRBV3-2), the J call TRBJ1-1, with D possibly being TRBD1 (6 bases). CDR1 is LGHDT, CDR2 YNNKEL, per germline (reference sequence). The V and J ends lost 4 bases and 6 bases respectively, with 12 bases between them. The CDR3 is 13 amino acids. The CDR3 DNA reads as TGTGCCAGCAGCCGGATACAGGGCTCTGAAGCTTTCTTT. Its translation is CASSRIQGSEAFF.

This clone was detected a few times. The chain combines TRBV7-2 with TRBJ2-7, with 9 bases lining up with TRBD2. This CDR3 spans 13 amino acids. The germline V gene encodes CDR1 SGHTA and CDR2 FQGNSA. Germline trimming cut 3 bases from V and 5 bases from J; bases unmatched to any gene: 2. In nucleotides, the CDR3 is TGTGCCAGCAGCTTTGCTAGCGGGGACGAGCAGTACTTC. Protein sequence: CASSFASGDEQYF.

This sequence joins TRBV9 and TRBJ1-2; D is perhaps TRBD1 (6 bases). In germline, CDR1 is SGDLS, CDR2 YYNGEE. This CDR3 is built from 13 residues. V was shortened by 5 bases and J by 7 bases, with 15 bases between the two germline ends. Written as DNA, the CDR3 is TGTGCCAGCAGTCGAGGAGGGGGGCCTGGCTACACCTTC. Protein sequence: CASSRGGGPGYTF.

This clone was observed a single time. The rearrangement joins TRBV6-5 to TRBJ2-7; a possible D gene is TRBD2 (6 bases). CDR3 size: 13 residues. Germline V gene data show CDR1 as MNHEY and CDR2 as SVGAGI. Trimming stripped 6 bases from V and 5 bases from J, with 14 bases between. The CDR3 bases are TGTGCCAGCAGCCACGGGACTGTGGACGAGCAGTACTTC. This gives the protein CASSHGTVDEQYF.

This chain's CDR3 is CASSLATGLNEKLFF. The CDR3 DNA sequence: TGCGCCAGCAGCTTGGCGACAGGGCTAAATGAAAAACTGTTTTTT. The rearrangement joins TRBV5-1 to TRBJ1-4, with 7 nucleotides matching TRBD1. Germline CDR1 reads SGHRS; CDR2 reads YFSETQ. This CDR3 has 15 residues. V shed 0 bases, J shed 5 bases, and the junction held 4 bases outside the gene matches.

The chain employs TRBV15 and TRBJ1-2, with D possibly being TRBD1 (6 bases). Germline loops: CDR1 LNHNV, CDR2 YYDKDF (reference sequence). The CDR3 has 14 residues. Trimming left V 0 bases short and J 8 bases short, with 13 bases between. CDR3 nucleotides: TGTGCCACCAGCAGAGATATATTGAGGGGGGGCTACACCTTC. It specifies CATSRDILRGGYTF. Variable domain in full (rest from reference TRBV15 and TRBJ1-2): DAMVIQNPRYQVTQFGKPVTLSCSQTLNHNVMYWYQQKSSQAPKLLFHYYDKDFNNEADTPDNFQSRRPNTSFCFLDIRSPGLGDTAMYLCATSRDILRGGYTFGSGTRLTVV.

The CDR3 sequence: CASSPPGQLNQPQHF. The CDR3 DNA reads TGTGCCAGTAGTCCTCCGGGACAGCTCAATCAGCCCCAGCATTTT. V and J are TRBV19 and TRBJ1-5; TRBD1 aligns across 7 bases. CDR1 and CDR2 (germline): LNHDA, SQIVND (reference sequence). The CDR3 spans 15 residues. Unmatched junction bases numbered 7, after V lost 5 bases and J lost 3 bases.

The chain uses TRBV6-5 and TRBJ2-1, with 8 bases identical to TRBD2. The germline CDR1 and CDR2 sequences are MNHEY and SVGAGI. V was clipped by 0 bases and J by 7 bases; unmatched bases: 5. CDR3 size: 15 residues. CDR3 nucleotide sequence: TGTGCCAGCAGTTACTCGGCGGGGGGTCTGAATGAGCAGTTCTTC. This codes for CASSYSAGGLNEQFF.

The chain has TRBV7-2 and TRBJ2-7; a possible D gene is TRBD1 (6 bases). The germline V gene encodes CDR1 SGHTA and CDR2 FQGNSA. CDR3 length equals 14 residues. V was cut by 3 bases and J by 5 bases, with 14 bases left in between. As DNA, the CDR3 is TGTGCCAGCAGCTTGTCGAGGGGGAGTCACGAGCAGTACTTC. Translating it yields CASSLSRGSHEQYF.

This clone came up once. The chain recombines TRBV7-9 with TRBJ1-2, with 9 positions matching TRBD1. The CDR3 consists of 12 residues. The germline V gene has CDR1 SEHNR and CDR2 FQNEAQ (reference sequence). The junction had 2 bases not matched to a gene; V was cut back by 6 bases and J by 6 bases. The CDR3 coding sequence is TGTGCCAGCAGACGGGACAGGGATGGCTACACCTTC. Its protein is CASRRDRDGYTF.